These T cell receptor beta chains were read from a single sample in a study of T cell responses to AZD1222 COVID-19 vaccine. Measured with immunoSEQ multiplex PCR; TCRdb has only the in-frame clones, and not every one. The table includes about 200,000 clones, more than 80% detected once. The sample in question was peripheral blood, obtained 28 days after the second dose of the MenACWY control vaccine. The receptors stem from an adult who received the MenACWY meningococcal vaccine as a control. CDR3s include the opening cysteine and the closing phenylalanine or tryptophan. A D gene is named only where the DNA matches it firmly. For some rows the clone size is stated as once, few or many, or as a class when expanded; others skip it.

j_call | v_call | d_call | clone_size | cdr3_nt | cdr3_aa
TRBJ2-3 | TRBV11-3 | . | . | TGTGCCAGCGCCCGGGGGACAACTAGCACAGATACGCAGTATTTT | CASARGTTSTDTQYF
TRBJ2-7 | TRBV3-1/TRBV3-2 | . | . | TGTGCCAGCAGCCAAGGAAGATTCGTCTACGAGCAGTACTTC | CASSQGRFVYEQYF
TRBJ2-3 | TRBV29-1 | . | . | TGCAGCGTTTGGCAGGGAGGAGATACGCAGTATTTT | CSVWQGGDTQYF
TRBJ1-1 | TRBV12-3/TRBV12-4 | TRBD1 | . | TGTGCCACCAGGGGGGAATGGACTGAAGCTTTCTTT | CATRGEWTEAFF
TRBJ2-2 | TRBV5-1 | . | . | TGCGCCACCGTAGCGCCGACCGGGGAGCTGTTTTTT | CATVAPTGELFF
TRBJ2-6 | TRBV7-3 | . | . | TGTGCCAGCACCCTGAGCTCTGGGGCCAACGTCCTGACTTTC | CASTLSSGANVLTF
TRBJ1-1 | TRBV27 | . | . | TGTGCCAGCAGTTTTCTACCGAACACTGAAGCTTTCTTT | CASSFLPNTEAFF
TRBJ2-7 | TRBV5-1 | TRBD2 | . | TGCGCCAGCAGCCCGGGGACTAGCGGGATGAGGATCCACGAGCAGTACTTC | CASSPGTSGMRIHEQYF
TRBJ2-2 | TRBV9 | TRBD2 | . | TGTGCCAGCAGCGCTAGCGGTTCCAACACCGGGGAGCTGTTTTTT | CASSASGSNTGELFF
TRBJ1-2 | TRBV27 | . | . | TGTGCCAGCAGTTTCGGGAAAGGCTATGGCTACACCTTC | CASSFGKGYGYTF
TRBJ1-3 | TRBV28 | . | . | TGTGCCAGCAGACTCCGATGGCAGGCCTCTGGAAACACCATATATTTT | CASRLRWQASGNTIYF
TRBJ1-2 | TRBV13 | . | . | TGTGCCAGCAGCTTAGGCCGGTGGACAAGGACCAACTATGGCTACACCTTC | CASSLGRWTRTNYGYTF
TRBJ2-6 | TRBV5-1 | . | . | TGCGCCAGCAGCTTGTCAGGGACCGGGGCCAACGTCCTGACTTTC | CASSLSGTGANVLTF
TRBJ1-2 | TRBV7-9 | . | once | TGTGCCAGCAGCCCGGGGGGTACGAATGGCTACACCTTC | CASSPGGTNGYTF
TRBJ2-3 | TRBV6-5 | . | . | TGTGCCAGCACGTCCAGCCGTGGCACAGATACGCAGTATTTT | CASTSSRGTDTQYF
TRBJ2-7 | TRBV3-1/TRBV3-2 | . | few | TGTGCCAGCAGCCAAGGGACGAGGGCACAGACCGTCTACGAGCAGTACTTC | CASSQGTRAQTVYEQYF
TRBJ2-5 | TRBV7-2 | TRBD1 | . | TGTGCCAGCAGCCCCGACAGGGAGCGGACCCAGTACTTC | CASSPDRERTQYF
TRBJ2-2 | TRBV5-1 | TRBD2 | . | TGCGCCAGCAGCTTGGCGGCGGGAGCGAACACCGGGGAGCTGTTTTTT | CASSLAAGANTGELFF
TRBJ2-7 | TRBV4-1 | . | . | TGCGCCAGCAGCCAAGTACACGGGTACGAGCAGTACTTC | CASSQVHGYEQYF
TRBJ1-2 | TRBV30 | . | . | TGTGCCTGGAGTGTCCGGGGGGGTGCTGGCTACACCTTC | CAWSVRGGAGYTF
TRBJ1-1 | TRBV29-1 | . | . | TGCAGCGTTGAGTCTCGGTTGAACACTGAAGCTTTCTTT | CSVESRLNTEAFF
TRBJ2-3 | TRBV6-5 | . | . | TGTGCCAGCAGTTACAGGGCACCTAGCGCAGATACGCAGTATTTT | CASSYRAPSADTQYF
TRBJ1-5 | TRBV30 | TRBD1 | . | TGTGCCTGGGGGACAGGGGGCAATCAGCCCCAGCATTTT | CAWGTGGNQPQHF
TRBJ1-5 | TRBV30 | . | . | TGTGCCTGGAGTGTAGCGGGGATTTATCAGCCCCAGCATTTT | CAWSVAGIYQPQHF
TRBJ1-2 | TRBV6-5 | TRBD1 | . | TGTGCCAGCACCTCAACCGGGACAGGGAGCTATGGCTACACCTTC | CASTSTGTGSYGYTF
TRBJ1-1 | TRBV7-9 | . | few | TGTGCCAGCAGTTGGACTACTATCGGCCAGGACACTGAAGCTTTCTTT | CASSWTTIGQDTEAFF
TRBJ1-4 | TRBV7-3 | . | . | TGTGCCAGCAGCCTACCACAGGTGGGGCCTTTAGGAAAACTGTTTTTT | CASSLPQVGPLGKLFF
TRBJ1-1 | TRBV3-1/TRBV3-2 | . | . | TGTGCCAGCAGCCAGTTACTTAGGACTGAAGCTTTCTTT | CASSQLLRTEAFF
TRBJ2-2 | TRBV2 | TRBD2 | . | TGTGCCAGCAGTCCTCGGCTATTAGCGGGAGCGGCCACCGGGGAGCTGTTTTTT | CASSPRLLAGAATGELFF
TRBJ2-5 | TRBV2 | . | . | TGTGCCAGCAACAGAGAGACCCAGTACTTC | CASNRETQYF
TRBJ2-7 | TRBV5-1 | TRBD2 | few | TGCGCCAGCAGCCCAATTAGCGGGAGCCAGCGCGAGCAGTACTTC | CASSPISGSQREQYF
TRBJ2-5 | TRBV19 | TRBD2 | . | TGTGCCAGTAGTAGGGGAGGGCAAGAGACCCAGTACTTC | CASSRGGQETQYF
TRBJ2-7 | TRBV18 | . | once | TGTGCCAGCTCACCCTCGGACGCCTTCATCTCCTACGAGCAGTACTTC | CASSPSDAFISYEQYF
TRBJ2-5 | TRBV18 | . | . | TGTGCCAGCTCACCCGAAGCGAGTCCGGAGACCCAGTACTTC | CASSPEASPETQYF
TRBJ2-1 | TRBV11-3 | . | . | TGTGCCAGCAGCGGCCGGGACTTCTCCTACAATGAGCAGTTCTTC | CASSGRDFSYNEQFF
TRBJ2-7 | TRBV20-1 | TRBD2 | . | TGCAGTGCTAGTCCTGCTAGCGGAGTATACGAGCAGTACTTC | CSASPASGVYEQYF
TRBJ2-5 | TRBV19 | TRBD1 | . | TGTGCCAGTAGGGACAGGGGCTGGGAGACCCAGTACTTC | CASRDRGWETQYF
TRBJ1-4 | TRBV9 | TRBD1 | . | TGTGCCAGCAGCCCCCAGGGGGCTGAAGAAAAACTGTTTTTT | CASSPQGAEEKLFF
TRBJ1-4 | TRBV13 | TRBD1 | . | TGTGCCAGCAGCCGGACAGGAGGTTATGAAAAACTGTTTTTT | CASSRTGGYEKLFF
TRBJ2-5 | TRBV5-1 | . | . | TGCGCCAGCAGCTTGGAGTGGCGTGATGAACTGCAAGAGACCCAGTACTTC | CASSLEWRDELQETQYF
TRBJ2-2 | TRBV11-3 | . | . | TGTGCCAGCAGCTTAGTCGGGGGAGCCGGGGAGCTGTTTTTT | CASSLVGGAGELFF
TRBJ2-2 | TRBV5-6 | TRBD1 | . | TGTGCCAGCGCCGGACAGGGAAGGGAGCTGTTTTTT | CASAGQGRELFF
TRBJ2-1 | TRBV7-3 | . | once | TGTGCCAGCAGCTTAGTGGGGGGCGATGAGCAGTTCTTC | CASSLVGGDEQFF
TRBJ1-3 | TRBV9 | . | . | TGTGCCAGCAGCGTTGGCGGTCAAGGAAACACCATATATTTT | CASSVGGQGNTIYF
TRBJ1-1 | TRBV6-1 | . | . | TGTGCCAGCAGTGACAGGGGAATGAACACTGAAGCTTTCTTT | CASSDRGMNTEAFF
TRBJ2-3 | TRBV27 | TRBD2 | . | TGTGCCAGCAGTTTAGAAAGGCGGGAGTCGGGCACAGATACGCAGTATTTT | CASSLERRESGTDTQYF
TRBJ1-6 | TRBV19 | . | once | TGTGCCAGTAGTAATACAGGGAGACGTTCACCCCTCCACTTT | CASSNTGRRSPLHF
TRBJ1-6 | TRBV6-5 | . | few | TGTGCCAGTGGGACGGCGAGCTCCTATAATTCACCCCTCCACTTT | CASGTASSYNSPLHF
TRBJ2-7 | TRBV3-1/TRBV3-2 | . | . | TGTGCCAGCAGCCAAGGGTCCCGGCTCGTGCCTTACGAGCAGTACTTC | CASSQGSRLVPYEQYF
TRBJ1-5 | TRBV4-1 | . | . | TGCGCCAGCAGCCAAGGACGGGGGGTTCATCAGCCCCAGCATTTT | CASSQGRGVHQPQHF
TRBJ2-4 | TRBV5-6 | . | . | TGTGCCAGCAGCTTGGGCCCCCTGACCCTAGCCAAAAACATTCAGTACTTC | CASSLGPLTLAKNIQYF
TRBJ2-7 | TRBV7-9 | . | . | TGTGCCAGCAGCTTACCCCAGACAGGTCCTGGGGAGCAGTACTTC | CASSLPQTGPGEQYF
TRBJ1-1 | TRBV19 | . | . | TGTGCCTCCACTTCAGGGCGGGGCACTGAAGCTTTCTTT | CASTSGRGTEAFF